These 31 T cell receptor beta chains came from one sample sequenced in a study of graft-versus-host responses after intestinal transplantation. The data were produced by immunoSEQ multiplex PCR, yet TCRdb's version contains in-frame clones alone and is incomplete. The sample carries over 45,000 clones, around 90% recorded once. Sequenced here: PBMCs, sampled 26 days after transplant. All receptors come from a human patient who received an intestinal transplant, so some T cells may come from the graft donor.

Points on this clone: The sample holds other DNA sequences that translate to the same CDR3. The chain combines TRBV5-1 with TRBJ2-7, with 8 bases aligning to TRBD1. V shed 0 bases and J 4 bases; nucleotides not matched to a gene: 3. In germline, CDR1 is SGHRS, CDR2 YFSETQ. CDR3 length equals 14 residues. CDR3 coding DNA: TGCGCCAGCAGCTTGGGACAGGGGTCGTACGAGCAGTACTTC. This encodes CASSLGQGSYEQYF.

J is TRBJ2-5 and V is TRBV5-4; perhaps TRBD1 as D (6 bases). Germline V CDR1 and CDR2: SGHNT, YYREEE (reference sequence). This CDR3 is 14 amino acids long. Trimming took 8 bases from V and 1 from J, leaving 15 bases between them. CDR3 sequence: CASRLGTSQETQYF. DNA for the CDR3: TGTGCCAGTCGCCTTGGGACAAGCCAAGAGACCCAGTACTTC. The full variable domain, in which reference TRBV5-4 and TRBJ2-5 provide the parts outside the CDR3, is ETGVTQSPTHLIKTRGQQVTLRCSSQSGHNTVSWYQQALGQGPQFIFQYYREEENGRGNFPPRFSGLQFPNYSSELNVNALELDDSALYLCASRLGTSQETQYFGPGTRLLVL.

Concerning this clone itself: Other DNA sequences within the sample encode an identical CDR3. Written as DNA, the CDR3 is TGTGCCAGCAGCCAAGATTCCAGTAACACTGAAGCTTTCTTT. It translates to CASSQDSSNTEAFF. The chain has TRBV4-2 and TRBJ1-1, with D unclear. The CDR3 spans 14 residues. Germline values: CDR1 LGHNA, CDR2 YNFKEQ. Trimming stripped 0 bases from V and 2 bases from J, with 7 bases between.

DNA of the CDR3: TGTGCCAGCAGCCCTTCGGGGGGGAGTAGAACAGATACGCAGTATTTT. This sequence encodes CASSPSGGSRTDTQYF. The genes are TRBV9 and TRBJ2-3, with TRBD2 identical over 8 bases. Trimming at V came to 4 bases and at J to 3 bases, leaving 10 bases not matched to a gene. Germline V lookup: CDR1 SGDLS, CDR2 YYNGEE. The CDR3 spans 16 residues.

The CDR3 reads CAVASTSGNTGELFF. DNA for the CDR3: TGTGCCGTGGCGTCGACTAGCGGGAACACCGGGGAGCTGTTTTTT. The rearrangement joins TRBV15 to TRBJ2-2; 9 bases match TRBD2. Germline CDR1 is LNHNV and CDR2 is YYDKDF (reference sequence). Germline trimming cut 11 bases from V and 1 base from J; bases unmatched to any gene: 8. This CDR3 comprises 15 residues.

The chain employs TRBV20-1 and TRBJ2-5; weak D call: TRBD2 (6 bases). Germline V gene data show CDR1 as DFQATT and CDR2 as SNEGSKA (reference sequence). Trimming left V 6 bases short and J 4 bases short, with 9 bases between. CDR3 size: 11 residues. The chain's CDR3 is CSANGGETQYF. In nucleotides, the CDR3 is TGCAGTGCCAACGGGGGAGAGACCCAGTACTTC.

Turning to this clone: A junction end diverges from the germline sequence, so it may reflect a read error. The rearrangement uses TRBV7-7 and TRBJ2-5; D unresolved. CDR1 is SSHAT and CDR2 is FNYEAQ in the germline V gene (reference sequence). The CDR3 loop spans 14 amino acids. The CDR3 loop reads CASSPGGRDETQYF. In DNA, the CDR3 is TGTGCTAGCAGCCCAGGTGGCAGAGATGAGACCCAGTACTTC.

CDR3 DNA sequence: TGTGCCAGCAGCCAAGAGGAGGCGCACTATGGCTACACCTTC. Residues: CASSQEEAHYGYTF. This chain links TRBV14 with TRBJ1-2; no reliable D call. This CDR3 is 14 amino acids long. Germline V lookup: CDR1 SGHDN, CDR2 FVKESK. V was trimmed by 0 bases and J by 3 bases, leaving 8 bases between them.

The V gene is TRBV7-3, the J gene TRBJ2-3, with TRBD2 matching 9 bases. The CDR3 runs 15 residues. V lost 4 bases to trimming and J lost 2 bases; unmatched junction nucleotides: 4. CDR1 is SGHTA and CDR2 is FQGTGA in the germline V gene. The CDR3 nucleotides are TGTGCCAGCAGCTGGGTAGCGGGGGACACAGATACGCAGTATTTT. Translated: CASSWVAGDTDTQYF.

The CDR3 coding sequence is TGTGCCAGCTCACGGAGTCTAGCGGGAGGGGGAGATGAGCAGTTCTTC. Its translation: CASSRSLAGGGDEQFF. The chain couples TRBV18 to TRBJ2-1, with 12 bases identical to TRBD2. The V segment lost 4 bases and the J segment 8 bases; nucleotides outside the gene matches: 9. The CDR3 extends over 16 amino acids. Germline V CDR1 and CDR2: KGHSH, LQKENI.

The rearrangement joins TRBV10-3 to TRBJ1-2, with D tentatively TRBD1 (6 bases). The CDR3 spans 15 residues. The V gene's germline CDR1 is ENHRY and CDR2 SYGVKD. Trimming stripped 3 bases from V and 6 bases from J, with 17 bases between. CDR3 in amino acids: CAISDPRPGEDGYTF. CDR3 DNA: TGTGCCATCAGTGATCCCCGACCAGGGGAAGATGGCTACACCTTC.

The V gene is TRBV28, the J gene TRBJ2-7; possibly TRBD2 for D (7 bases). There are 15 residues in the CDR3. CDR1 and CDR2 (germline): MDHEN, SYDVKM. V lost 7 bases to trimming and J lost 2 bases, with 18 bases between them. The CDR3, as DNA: TGTGCCAGCATTCCCGAGGGGGGGAGGGCCTACGAGCAGTACTTC. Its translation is CASIPEGGRAYEQYF.

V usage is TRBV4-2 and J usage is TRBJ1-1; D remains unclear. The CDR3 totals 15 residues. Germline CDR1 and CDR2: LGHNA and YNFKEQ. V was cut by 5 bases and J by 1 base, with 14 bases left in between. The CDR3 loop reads CASSAQVAGNTEAFF. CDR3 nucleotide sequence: TGTGCCAGCAGCGCACAAGTCGCGGGGAACACTGAAGCTTTCTTT.

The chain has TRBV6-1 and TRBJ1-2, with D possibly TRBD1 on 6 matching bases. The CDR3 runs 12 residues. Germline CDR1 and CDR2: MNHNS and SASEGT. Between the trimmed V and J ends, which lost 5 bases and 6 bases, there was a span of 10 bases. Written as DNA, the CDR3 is TGTGCCAGCAGTCAGGGGAGGGATGGCTACACCTTC. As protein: CASSQGRDGYTF.

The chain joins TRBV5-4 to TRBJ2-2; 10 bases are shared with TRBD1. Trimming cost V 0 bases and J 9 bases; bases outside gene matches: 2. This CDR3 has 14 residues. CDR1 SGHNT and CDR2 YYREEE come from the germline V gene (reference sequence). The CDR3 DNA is TGTGCCAGCAGCTTGGCGGGACAGGGGCGGGAGCTGTTTTTT. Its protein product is CASSLAGQGRELFF.

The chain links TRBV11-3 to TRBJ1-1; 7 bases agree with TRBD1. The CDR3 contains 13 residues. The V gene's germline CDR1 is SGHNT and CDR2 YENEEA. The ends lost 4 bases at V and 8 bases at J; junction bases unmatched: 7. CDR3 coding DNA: TGTGCCAGCAGCTCAACAGGGGAACGCGAAGCTTTCTTT. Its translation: CASSSTGEREAFF.

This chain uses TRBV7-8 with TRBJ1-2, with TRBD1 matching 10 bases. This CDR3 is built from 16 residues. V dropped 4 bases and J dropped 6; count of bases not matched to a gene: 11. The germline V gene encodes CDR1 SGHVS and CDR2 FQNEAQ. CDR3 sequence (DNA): TGTGCCAGCAGCTCTAACTTGGAGACAGGGGGCAATGGCTACACCTTC. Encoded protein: CASSSNLETGGNGYTF.

The CDR3 DNA is TGTGCCAGCAGCGACACCGGGACAGGAAAATATGAAAAACTGTTTTTT. Its protein product is CASSDTGTGKYEKLFF. The genes are TRBV7-9 and TRBJ1-4, with 8 bases fitting TRBD1. Per germline, CDR1 SEHNR and CDR2 FQNEAQ (reference sequence). The ends lost 5 bases at V and 6 bases at J; junction bases unmatched: 11. The CDR3 loop spans 16 amino acids.

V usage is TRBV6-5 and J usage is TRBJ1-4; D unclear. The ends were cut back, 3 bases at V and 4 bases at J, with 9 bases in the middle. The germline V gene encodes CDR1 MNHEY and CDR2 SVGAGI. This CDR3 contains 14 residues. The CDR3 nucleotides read TGTGCCAGCAGTTATGCGGAAATTAATGAAAAACTGTTTTTT. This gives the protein CASSYAEINEKLFF.

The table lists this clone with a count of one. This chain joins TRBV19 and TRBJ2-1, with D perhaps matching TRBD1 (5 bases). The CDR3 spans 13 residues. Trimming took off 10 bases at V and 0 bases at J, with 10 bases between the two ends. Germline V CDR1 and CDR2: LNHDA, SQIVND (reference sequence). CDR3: CATGQSSYNEQFF. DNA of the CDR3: TGTGCCACAGGGCAAAGCTCCTACAATGAGCAGTTCTTC.

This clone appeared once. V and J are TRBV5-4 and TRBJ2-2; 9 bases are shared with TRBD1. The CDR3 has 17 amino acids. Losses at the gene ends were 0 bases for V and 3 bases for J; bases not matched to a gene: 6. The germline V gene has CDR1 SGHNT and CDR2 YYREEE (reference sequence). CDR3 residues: CASSLGIDRGDTGELFF. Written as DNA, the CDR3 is TGTGCCAGCAGCTTGGGCATCGACAGGGGGGACACCGGGGAGCTGTTTTTT.

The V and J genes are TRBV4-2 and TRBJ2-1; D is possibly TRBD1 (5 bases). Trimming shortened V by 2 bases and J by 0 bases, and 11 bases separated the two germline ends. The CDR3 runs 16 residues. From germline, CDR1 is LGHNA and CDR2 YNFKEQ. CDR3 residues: CASSQLDRISYNEQFF. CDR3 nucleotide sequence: TGTGCCAGCAGCCAACTTGACAGAATCTCCTACAATGAGCAGTTCTTC.

CDR3 in amino acids: CASSPGRDSNYGYTF. CDR3 DNA sequence: TGTGCCAGCTCACCTGGACGGGACAGCAACTATGGCTACACCTTC. The chain is built from TRBV18 and TRBJ1-2, with 7 bases lining up with TRBD1. The V and J ends lost 3 bases and 2 bases, in that order; junction bases with no gene match: 6. Germline CDR1 and CDR2: KGHSH and LQKENI. This CDR3 contains 15 residues.

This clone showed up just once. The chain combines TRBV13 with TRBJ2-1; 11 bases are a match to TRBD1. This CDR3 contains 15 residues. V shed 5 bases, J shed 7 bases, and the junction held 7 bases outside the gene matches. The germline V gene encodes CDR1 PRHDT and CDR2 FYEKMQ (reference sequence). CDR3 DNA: TGTGCCAGCAGCGGATCCGGGACAGGGGGGAATGAGCAGTTCTTC. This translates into CASSGSGTGGNEQFF.

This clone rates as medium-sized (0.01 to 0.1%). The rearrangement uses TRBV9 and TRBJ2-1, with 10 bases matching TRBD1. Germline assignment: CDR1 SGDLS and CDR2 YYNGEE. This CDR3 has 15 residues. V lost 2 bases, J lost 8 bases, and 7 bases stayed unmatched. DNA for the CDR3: TGTGCCAGCAGCGTGTGGGGACAGGGGCTCGATGAGCAGTTCTTC. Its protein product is CASSVWGQGLDEQFF. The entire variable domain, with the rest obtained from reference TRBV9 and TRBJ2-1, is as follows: DSGVTQTPKHLITATGQRVTLRCSPRSGDLSVYWYQQSLDQGLQFLIQYYNGEERAKGNILERFSAQQFPDLHSELNLSSLELGDSALYFCASSVWGQGLDEQFFGPGTRLTVL.

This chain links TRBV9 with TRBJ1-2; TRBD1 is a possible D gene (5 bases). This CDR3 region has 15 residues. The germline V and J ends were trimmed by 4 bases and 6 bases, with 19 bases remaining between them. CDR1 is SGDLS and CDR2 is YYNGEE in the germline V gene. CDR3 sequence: CASSPHGGILDGYTF. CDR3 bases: TGTGCCAGCAGCCCCCACGGGGGAATCTTAGATGGCTACACCTTC.

The CDR3 loop is CASSLDRDSNQPQHF. The DNA of the CDR3 is TGTGCCAGCTCGCTCGACAGGGATAGCAATCAGCCCCAGCATTTT. The rearrangement uses TRBV18 and TRBJ1-5; the match to TRBD1 covers 7 bases. Germline CDR1 KGHSH, CDR2 LQKENI. The CDR3 covers 15 residues. The ends lost 6 bases at V and 0 bases at J; junction bases unmatched: 5.

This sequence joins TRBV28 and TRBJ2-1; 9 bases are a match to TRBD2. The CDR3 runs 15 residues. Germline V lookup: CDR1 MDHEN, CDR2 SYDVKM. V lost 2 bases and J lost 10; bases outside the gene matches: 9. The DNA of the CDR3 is TGTGCCAGCAGTTTAAGGCGGGGGGGCCCCGGGGAGCAGTTCTTC. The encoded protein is CASSLRRGGPGEQFF.

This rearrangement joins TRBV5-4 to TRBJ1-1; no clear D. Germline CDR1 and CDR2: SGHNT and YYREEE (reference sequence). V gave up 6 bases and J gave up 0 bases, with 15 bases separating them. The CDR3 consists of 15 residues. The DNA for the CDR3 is TGTGCCAGCACCCCGTTGGTAGAAATGAACACTGAAGCTTTCTTT. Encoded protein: CASTPLVEMNTEAFF.

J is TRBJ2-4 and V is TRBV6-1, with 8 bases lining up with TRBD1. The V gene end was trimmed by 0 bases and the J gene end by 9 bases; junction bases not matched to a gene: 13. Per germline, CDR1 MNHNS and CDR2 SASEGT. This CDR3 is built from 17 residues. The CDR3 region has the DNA TGTGCCAGCAGTGAAGCGATCCCCGGGACAGGAGGCGGCATTCAGTACTTC. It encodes CASSEAIPGTGGGIQYF.

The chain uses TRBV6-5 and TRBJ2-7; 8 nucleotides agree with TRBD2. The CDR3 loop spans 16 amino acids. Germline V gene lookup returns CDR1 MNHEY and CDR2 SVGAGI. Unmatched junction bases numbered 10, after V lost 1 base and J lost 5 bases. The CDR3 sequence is CASSYYERGPPDEQYF. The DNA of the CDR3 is TGTGCCAGCAGTTACTACGAGCGGGGGCCGCCTGACGAGCAGTACTTC.